This note documents a single T cell receptor (beta chain) sequence. The antigen remains unidentified. The same CDR3 is also encoded by other DNA sequences in this sample. This specimen belongs to a study of shared clonotypes between healthy human individuals. Study-level points and caveats: Estimated clonotype richness was generally higher in naive than memory subsets. Investigators expected sequencing depth to affect clonotype sharing among donors.

The authors divided CD4+ cells into CD45RA+ naive and CD45RA-negative memory subsets. V was shortened by 4 bases and J by 6 bases, with 10 bases between the two germline ends. CDR1 and CDR2 from the germline V gene are SQVTM and ANQGSEA. This CDR3 is 11 amino acids long. Across several immunoSEQ plates, the genomic DNA of each subset was split evenly. Measured with immunoSEQ multiplex PCR; TCRdb has only the in-frame clones, and not every one. The sample lists roughly 700,000 clones; about 74% were seen once. The sequenced material came from memory CD4+ T cells sorted from blood. As for subset: CD45RA-negative fraction. The chain uses TRBV29-1 and TRBJ2-7; D is tentatively TRBD1 or TRBD2 (5 bases each). This sequence was found in a woman between 25 and 40 years old in good health. The CDR3 loop is CSVAWDLEQYF. In DNA form, the CDR3 reads TGCAGCGTTGCCTGGGACCTCGAGCAGTACTTC.